This T cell receptor (beta chain) was captured in a study of T-cell memory formation after mild COVID-19. The CDR3 consists of 14 residues. Germline CDR1 and CDR2: MNHEY and SVGAGI. Deletions cut 0 bases from V and 6 bases from J, with 10 bases between. One entry per CDR3 protein, called by TCRdb with MiXCR from the 5' RACE reads. The sample contains some 250,000 distinct CDR3 sequences, more than 15% of which appear only once. The sequencing sample was made of PBMCs or a T cell subset sorted from them (not recorded which). The clonotype comes from a man aged 18 to 29 who had mild COVID-19 (a few samples of this study predate the infection). Cell type and time point are not known. The chain couples TRBV6-5 to TRBJ2-3; D possibly uses TRBD1 or TRBD2 (6 bases each). CDR3 bases: TGTGCCAGCAGTTACTCCCGGGGGCGCGATACGCAGTATTTT. Encoded protein: CASSYSRGRDTQYF.